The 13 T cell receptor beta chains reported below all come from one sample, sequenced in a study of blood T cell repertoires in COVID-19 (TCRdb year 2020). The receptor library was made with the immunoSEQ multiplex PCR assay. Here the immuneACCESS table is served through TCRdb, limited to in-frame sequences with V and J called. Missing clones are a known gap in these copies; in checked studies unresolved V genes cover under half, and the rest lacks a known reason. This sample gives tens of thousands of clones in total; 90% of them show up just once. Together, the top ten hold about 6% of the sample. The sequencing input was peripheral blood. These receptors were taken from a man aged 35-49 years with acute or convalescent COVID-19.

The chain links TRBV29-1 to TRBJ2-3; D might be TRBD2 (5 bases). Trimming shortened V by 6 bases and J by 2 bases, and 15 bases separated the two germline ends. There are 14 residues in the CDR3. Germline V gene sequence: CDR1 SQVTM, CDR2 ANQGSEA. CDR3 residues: CSVDASPPTDTQYF. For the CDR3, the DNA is TGCAGCGTCGACGCTAGCCCTCCCACAGATACGCAGTATTTT.

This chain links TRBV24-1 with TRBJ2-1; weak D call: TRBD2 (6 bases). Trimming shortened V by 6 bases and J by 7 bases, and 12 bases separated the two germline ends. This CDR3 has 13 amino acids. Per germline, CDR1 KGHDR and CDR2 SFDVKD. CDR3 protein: CATSSLARNEQFF. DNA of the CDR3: TGTGCCACCAGTTCACTAGCAAGAAATGAGCAGTTCTTC.

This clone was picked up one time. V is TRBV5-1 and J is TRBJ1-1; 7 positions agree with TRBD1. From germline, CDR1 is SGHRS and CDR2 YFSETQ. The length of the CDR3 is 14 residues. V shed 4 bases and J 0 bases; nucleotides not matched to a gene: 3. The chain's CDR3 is CASSVGQMNTEAFF. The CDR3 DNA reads TGCGCCAGCAGCGTGGGACAGATGAACACTGAAGCTTTCTTT.

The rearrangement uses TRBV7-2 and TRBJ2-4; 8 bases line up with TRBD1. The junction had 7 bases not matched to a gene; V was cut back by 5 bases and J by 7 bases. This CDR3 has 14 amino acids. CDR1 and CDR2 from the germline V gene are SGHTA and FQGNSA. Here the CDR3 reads CASSVRQGRNIQYF. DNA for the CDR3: TGTGCCAGCAGCGTACGACAGGGGAGGAACATTCAGTACTTC.

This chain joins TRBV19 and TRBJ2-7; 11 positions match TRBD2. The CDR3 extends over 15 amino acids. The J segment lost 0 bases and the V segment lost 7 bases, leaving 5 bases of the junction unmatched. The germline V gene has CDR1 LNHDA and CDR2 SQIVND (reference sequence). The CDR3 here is CASKGLAGGSYEQYF. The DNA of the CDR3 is TGTGCCAGTAAAGGGCTAGCGGGAGGCTCCTACGAGCAGTACTTC.

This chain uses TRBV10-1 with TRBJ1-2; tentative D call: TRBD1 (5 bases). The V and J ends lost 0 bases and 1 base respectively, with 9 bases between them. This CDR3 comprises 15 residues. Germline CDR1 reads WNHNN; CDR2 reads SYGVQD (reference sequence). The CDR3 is CASSESGHLNYGYTF. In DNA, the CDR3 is TGCGCCAGCAGTGAGTCCGGACACCTTAACTATGGCTACACCTTC.

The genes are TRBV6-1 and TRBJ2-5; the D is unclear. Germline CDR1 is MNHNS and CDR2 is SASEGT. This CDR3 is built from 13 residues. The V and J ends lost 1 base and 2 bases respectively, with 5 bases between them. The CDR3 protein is CASSEVSQETQYF. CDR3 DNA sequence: TGTGCCAGCAGTGAAGTCAGTCAAGAGACCCAGTACTTC.

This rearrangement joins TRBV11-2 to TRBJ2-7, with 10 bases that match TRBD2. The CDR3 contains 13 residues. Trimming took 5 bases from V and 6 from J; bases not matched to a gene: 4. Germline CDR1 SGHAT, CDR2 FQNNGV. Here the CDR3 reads CASSASGSGEQYF. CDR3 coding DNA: TGTGCCAGCAGCGCTAGCGGGAGCGGCGAGCAGTACTTC.

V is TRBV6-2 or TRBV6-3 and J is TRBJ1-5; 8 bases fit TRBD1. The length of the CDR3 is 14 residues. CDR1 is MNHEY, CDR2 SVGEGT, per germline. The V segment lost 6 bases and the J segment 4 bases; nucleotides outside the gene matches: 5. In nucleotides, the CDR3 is TGTGCCAGCAGCAAACAGGGGGGGAATCAGCCCCAGCATTTT. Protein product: CASSKQGGNQPQHF.

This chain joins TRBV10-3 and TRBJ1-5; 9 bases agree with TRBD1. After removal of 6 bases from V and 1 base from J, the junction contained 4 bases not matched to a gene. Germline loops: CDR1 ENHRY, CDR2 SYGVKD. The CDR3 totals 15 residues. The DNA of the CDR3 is TGTGCCATCAGCCGGGACAGGGCGAGCAATCAGCCCCAGCATTTT. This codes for CAISRDRASNQPQHF.

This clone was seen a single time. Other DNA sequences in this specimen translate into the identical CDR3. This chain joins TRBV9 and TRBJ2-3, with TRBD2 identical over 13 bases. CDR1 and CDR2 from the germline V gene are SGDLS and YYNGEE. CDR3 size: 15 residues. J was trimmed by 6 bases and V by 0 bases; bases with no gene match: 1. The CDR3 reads CASSVGTSGSDTQYF. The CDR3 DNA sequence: TGTGCCAGCAGCGTAGGGACTAGCGGGAGTGATACGCAGTATTTT. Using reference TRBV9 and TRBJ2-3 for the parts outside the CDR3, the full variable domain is DSGVTQTPKHLITATGQRVTLRCSPRSGDLSVYWYQQSLDQGLQFLIQYYNGEERAKGNILERFSAQQFPDLHSELNLSSLELGDSALYFCASSVGTSGSDTQYFGPGTRLTVL.

CDR3 region: CSVGAGGEQYF. In DNA, the CDR3 is TGCAGCGTTGGGGCGGGGGGCGAGCAGTACTTC. J is TRBJ2-7 and V is TRBV29-1; 8 bases fit TRBD2. There are 11 residues in the CDR3. V lost 4 bases, J lost 6 bases, and 2 bases stayed unmatched. Per germline, CDR1 SQVTM and CDR2 ANQGSEA.

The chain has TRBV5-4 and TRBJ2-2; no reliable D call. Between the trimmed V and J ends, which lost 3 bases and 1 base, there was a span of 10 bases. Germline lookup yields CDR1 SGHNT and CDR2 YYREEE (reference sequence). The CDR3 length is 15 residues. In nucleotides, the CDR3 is TGTGCCAGCAGCTCTATCCAGGAGAACACCGGGGAGCTGTTTTTT. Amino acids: CASSSIQENTGELFF.